This TCR beta chain was documented in a study of blood T cell repertoires in COVID-19. Generated by immunoSEQ multiplex PCR, the TCRdb table keeps only in-frame clones and is missing some. The sample has 150,000 to 200,000 clones, 90% to 95% seen once; the top ten hold roughly 2%. This clone was observed a few times. Other nucleotide sequences in the sample specify the same CDR3. Trimming removed 0 bases at V and 5 bases at J, with 10 bases between. The CDR3 loop spans 14 amino acids. Looked up from germline, CDR1 is KGHSH and CDR2 is LQKENI. The source material was peripheral blood. This sequence was found in a woman aged 60-75 years with COVID-19, enrolled during active disease. The V and J genes are TRBV18 and TRBJ1-2, with a possible D match to TRBD1 (5 bases). The CDR3 nucleotides read TGTGCCAGCTCACCACCGACAGAGAGTTATGGCTACACCTTC. Protein: CASSPPTESYGYTF.